This T cell receptor beta chain was sequenced for a study of blood T cell repertoires in COVID-19. Study background: PBMCs, B-cell-depleted T cells, or T cells were the source of the cDNA or gDNA that made up the material.

V lost 1 base to trimming and J lost 2 bases, with 9 bases between them. The CDR3 contains 16 residues. CDR1 is SGHVS, CDR2 FNYEAQ, per germline. Authors' methods: Amplified reference gene primers provided the basis for estimating nucleated cell counts. TCRdb keeps only in-frame clones here, not all; method: immunoSEQ multiplex PCR. V and J calls plus clone size are reproduced from that table; the DNA served to infer D and trimming. Of some 530,000 clones in the sample, around 85% were seen once. Material: peripheral blood. This receptor was identified in a human donor in a cohort sampled during active COVID-19. The V and J genes are TRBV7-6 and TRBJ1-6; the D gene is possibly TRBD1 (5 bases). In DNA, the CDR3 is TGTGCCAGCAGCTTAGACGGCAGGGCCTATAATTCACCCCTCCACTTT. It specifies CASSLDGRAYNSPLHF.